The present T cell receptor (beta chain) was sequenced within a study of blood T cell repertoires in COVID-19. Trimming cost V 1 base and J 1 base, with 6 bases left between them. Germline values: CDR1 SGHKS, CDR2 YYEKEE (reference sequence). The CDR3 loop spans 15 amino acids. During active infection, Seattle patients enrolled and were then monitored through disease. Authors' analysis steps: How many nucleated cells were present was estimated from reference gene primer amplification. Clones were read by immunoSEQ multiplex PCR, and TCRdb kept only the in-frame ones, dropping some. V and J calls plus clone size are reproduced from that table; the DNA served to infer D and trimming. Among 140,000 to 150,000 clones listed, about 83% were seen once.

The receptor's source is a man aged 25-40 years with COVID-19, enrolled during active disease. This chain links TRBV5-5 with TRBJ2-6; possible D gene TRBD1, 5 bases. The sequencing input was peripheral blood. CDR3 bases: TGTGCCAGCAGCTTGACAGGTTCTGGGGCCAACGTCCTGACTTTC. Translated, it gives CASSLTGSGANVLTF. Together with reference TRBV5-5 and TRBJ2-6, the CDR3 gives the full variable domain: DAGVTQSPTHLIKTRGQQVTLRCSPISGHKSVSWYQQVLGQGPQFIFQYYEKEERGRGNFPDRFSARQFPNYSSELNVNALLLGDSALYLCASSLTGSGANVLTFGAGSRLTVL.